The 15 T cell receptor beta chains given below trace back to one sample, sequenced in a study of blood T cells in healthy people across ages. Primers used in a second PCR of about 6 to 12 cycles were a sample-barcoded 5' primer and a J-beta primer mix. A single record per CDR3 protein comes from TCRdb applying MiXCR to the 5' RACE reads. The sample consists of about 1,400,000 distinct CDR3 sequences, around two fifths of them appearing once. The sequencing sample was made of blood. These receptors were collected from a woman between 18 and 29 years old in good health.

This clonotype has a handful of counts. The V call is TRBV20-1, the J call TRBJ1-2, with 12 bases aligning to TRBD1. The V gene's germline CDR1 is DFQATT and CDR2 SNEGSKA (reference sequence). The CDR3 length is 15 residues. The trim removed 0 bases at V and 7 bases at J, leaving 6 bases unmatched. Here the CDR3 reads CSARDQGQGAAGYTF. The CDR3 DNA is TGCAGTGCTAGAGATCAGGGACAGGGGGCAGCTGGCTACACCTTC.

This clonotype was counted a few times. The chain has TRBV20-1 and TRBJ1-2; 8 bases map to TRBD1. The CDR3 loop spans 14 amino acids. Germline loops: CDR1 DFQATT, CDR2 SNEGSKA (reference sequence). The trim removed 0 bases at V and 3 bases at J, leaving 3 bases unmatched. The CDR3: CSARDPTGDYGYTF. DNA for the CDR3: TGCAGTGCTAGAGACCCGACAGGGGACTATGGCTACACCTTC.

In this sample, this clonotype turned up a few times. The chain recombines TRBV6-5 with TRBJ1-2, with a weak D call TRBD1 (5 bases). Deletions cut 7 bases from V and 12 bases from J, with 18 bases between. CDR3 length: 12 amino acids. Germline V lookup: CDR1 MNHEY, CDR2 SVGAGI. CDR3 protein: CASNTGNVPHTF. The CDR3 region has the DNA TGTGCCAGCAATACAGGAAACGTACCCCACACCTTC.

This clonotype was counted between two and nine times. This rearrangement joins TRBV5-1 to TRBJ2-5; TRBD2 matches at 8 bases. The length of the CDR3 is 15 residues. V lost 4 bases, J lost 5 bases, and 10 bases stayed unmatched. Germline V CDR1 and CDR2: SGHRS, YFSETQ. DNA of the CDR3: TGCGCCAGCAGCCTAGCTGTGACTAGCGAGGAGACCCAGTACTTC. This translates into CASSLAVTSEETQYF.

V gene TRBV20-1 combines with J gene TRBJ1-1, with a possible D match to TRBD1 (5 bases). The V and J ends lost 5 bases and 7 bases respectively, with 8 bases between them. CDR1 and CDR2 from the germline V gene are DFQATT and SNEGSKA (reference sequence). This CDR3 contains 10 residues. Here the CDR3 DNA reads TGCAGTGCTTGGGGGAATGAAGCTTTCTTT. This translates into CSAWGNEAFF.

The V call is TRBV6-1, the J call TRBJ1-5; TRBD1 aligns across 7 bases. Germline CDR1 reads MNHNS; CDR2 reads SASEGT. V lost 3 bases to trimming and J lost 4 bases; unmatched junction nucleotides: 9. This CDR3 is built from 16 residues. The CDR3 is CASSDYQTGPNQPQHF. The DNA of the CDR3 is TGTGCCAGCAGTGACTACCAGACAGGGCCAAATCAGCCCCAGCATTTT.

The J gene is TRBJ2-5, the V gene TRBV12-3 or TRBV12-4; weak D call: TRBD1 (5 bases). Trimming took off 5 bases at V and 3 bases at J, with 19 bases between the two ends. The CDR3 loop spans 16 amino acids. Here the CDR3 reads CASSGTPGPNEETQYF. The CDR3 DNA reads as TGTGCCAGCAGTGGTACACCAGGGCCTAACGAAGAGACCCAGTACTTC.

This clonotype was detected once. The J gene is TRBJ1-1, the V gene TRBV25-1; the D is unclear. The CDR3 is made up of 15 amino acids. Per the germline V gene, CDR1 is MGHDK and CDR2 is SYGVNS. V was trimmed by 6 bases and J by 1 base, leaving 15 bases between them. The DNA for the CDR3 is TGTGCCAGCAGGGAGCTCAAGGCGGGGAACACTGAAGCTTTCTTT. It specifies CASRELKAGNTEAFF.

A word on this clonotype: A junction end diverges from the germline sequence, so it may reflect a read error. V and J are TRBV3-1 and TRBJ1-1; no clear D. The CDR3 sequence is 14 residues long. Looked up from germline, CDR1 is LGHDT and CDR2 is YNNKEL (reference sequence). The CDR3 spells CASSQGGGNAEAFF. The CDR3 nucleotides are TGTGCCAGCAGCCAGGGCGGCGGGAACGCTGAAGCTTTCTTT.

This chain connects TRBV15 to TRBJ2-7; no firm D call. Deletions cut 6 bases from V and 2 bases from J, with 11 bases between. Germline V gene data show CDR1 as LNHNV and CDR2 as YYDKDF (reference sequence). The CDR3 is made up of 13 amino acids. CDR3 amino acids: CATRSSGAYEQYF. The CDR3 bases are TGTGCCACCAGGTCTTCGGGCGCCTACGAGCAGTACTTC.

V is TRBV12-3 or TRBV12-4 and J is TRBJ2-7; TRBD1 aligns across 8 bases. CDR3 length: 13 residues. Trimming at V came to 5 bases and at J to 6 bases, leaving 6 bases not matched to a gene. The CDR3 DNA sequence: TGTGCCAGCAGTCCGCGGACAGGGATCGAGCAGTACTTC. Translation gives CASSPRTGIEQYF.

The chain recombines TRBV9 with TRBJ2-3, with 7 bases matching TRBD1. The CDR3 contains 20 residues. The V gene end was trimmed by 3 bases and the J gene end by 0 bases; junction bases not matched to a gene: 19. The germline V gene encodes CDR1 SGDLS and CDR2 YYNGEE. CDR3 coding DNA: TGTGCCAGCAGCGGCTCCCCCAGACCCGGGACAGATACTAGCACAGATACGCAGTATTTT. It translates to CASSGSPRPGTDTSTDTQYF.

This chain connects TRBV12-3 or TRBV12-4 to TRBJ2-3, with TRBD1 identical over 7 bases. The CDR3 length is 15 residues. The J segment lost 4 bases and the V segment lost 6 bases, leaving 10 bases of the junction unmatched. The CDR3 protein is CASRSRDSGADTQYF. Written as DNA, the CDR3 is TGTGCCAGCAGATCCCGGGACAGCGGCGCAGATACGCAGTATTTT.

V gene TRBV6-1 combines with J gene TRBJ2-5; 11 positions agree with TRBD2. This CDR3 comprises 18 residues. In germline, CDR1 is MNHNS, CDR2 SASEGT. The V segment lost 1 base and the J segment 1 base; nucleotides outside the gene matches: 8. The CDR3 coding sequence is TGTGCCAGCAGTGAAGTGGGGACTAGCGGATTATCCCAAGAGACCCAGTACTTC. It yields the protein CASSEVGTSGLSQETQYF.

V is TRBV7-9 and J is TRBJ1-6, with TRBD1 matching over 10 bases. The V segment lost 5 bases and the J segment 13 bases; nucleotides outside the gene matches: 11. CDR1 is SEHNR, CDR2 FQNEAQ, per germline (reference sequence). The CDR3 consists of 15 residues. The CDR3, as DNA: TGTGCCAGCAGCACCTCCGGGACAGGGGCTTTCCCCCTCCACTTT. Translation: CASSTSGTGAFPLHF.